The following is a T cell receptor (beta chain) sequence with its context. Authors' processing steps: Amplified reference gene primers provided the basis for estimating nucleated cell counts. Clones were read by immunoSEQ multiplex PCR, and TCRdb kept only the in-frame ones, dropping some. Clonal size and the V and J genes are those of that table, whereas D and trimming came from the DNA. The data hold about 240,000 clones, with 80% to 90% observed a single time. The CDR3 extends over 14 amino acids. With V trimmed by 10 bases and J by 10 bases, 15 bases remained unmatched. The germline gives CDR1 MNHEY, CDR2 SMNVEV (reference sequence). The data stem from a study of blood T cell repertoires in COVID-19. For the study at large: Sample material is recorded as cDNA or gDNA derived from T cells, B-cell-depleted T cells, or PBMCs.

Donors were grouped by their self-reported clinical history. The specimen sequenced was PBMCs or T cells enriched from blood (not recorded which). The chain combines TRBV27 with TRBJ2-1, with TRBD2 identical over 8 bases. This clonotype originated in a woman under 40 with acute COVID-19. The CDR3: CATWGGGGPREQFF. CDR3 bases: TGTGCCACCTGGGGGGGCGGGGGGCCGCGGGAGCAGTTCTTC.